This TCR beta chain appears in the sequencing data of a study of cytomegalovirus exposure and HLA in healthy donors. Study conclusions and caveats: The study had only CMV serostatus as immune exposure information. The classifier was said to identify cytomegalovirus status with high specificity and sensitivity.

Both 60 Vbeta primers and 13 Jbeta primers went into the PCR. Measured with immunoSEQ multiplex PCR; TCRdb has only the in-frame clones, and not every one. The sample includes some 120,000 clones, roughly four fifths of them seen just once. V dropped 5 bases and J dropped 8; count of bases not matched to a gene: 12. The CDR3 consists of 16 residues. Germline V gene data show CDR1 as MNHNY and CDR2 as SVGAGI (reference sequence). A remark on this clone: What it recognizes is unknown.

The sequencing sample was made of PBMCs. The V call is TRBV6-6, the J call TRBJ1-2, with 12 bases lining up with TRBD1. This TCR derives from a male donor in good health and CMV-seropositive. This chain's CDR3 is CASSPRPGTGGKGYTF. DNA of the CDR3: TGTGCCAGCAGTCCCCGTCCCGGGACAGGGGGCAAAGGCTACACCTTC.